Following are 2 T cell receptor beta chains from one sample sequenced in a study of blood T cell repertoires in COVID-19. The table came from immunoSEQ multiplex PCR; TCRdb's copy has only in-frame clones and leaves some out. The sample has some 160,000 clones, around 87% seen once; the top ten hold approximately 3%. Sequencing used peripheral blood. These receptors came from a woman aged 55 to 70 with active COVID-19.

The V call is TRBV10-3, the J call TRBJ2-7; 7 bases map to TRBD2. There are 15 residues in the CDR3. With 4 bases clipped from V and 0 bases from J, the junction kept 6 bases outside the gene matches. Germline CDR1 ENHRY, CDR2 SYGVKD. The CDR3 nucleotides read TGTGCCATCAGTGGGGGAGGGGTCACCTCCTACGAGCAGTACTTC. This gives the protein CAISGGGVTSYEQYF.

The CDR3 spells CASSLAGLAYEQYF. CDR3 in DNA: TGTGCCAGCAGTTTGGCCGGACTAGCCTACGAGCAGTACTTC. The chain links TRBV27 to TRBJ2-7; 7 nucleotides line up with TRBD2. J was trimmed by 2 bases and V by 3 bases; bases with no gene match: 4. This CDR3 is built from 14 residues. Germline V gives CDR1 MNHEY, CDR2 SMNVEV (reference sequence).